Shown below are 6 T cell receptor beta chains from a single sample sequenced in a study of T-cell memory formation after mild COVID-19. In TCRdb, the 5' RACE reads were re-called with MiXCR into one record per CDR3 protein. The sample comprises a few hundred thousand distinct CDR3 sequences, 15% to 20% of which are singletons, and under 25% rests with the top ten. The sequenced sample was PBMCs or a T cell subset sorted from them (not recorded which). Receptor source: a man between 18 and 35 years old who had mild COVID-19 (a few samples of this study predate the infection). Cell type and time point are not known.

The chain uses TRBV20-1 and TRBJ2-2; D is unresolved. This CDR3 contains 14 residues. Trimming took 0 bases from V and 4 from J, leaving 9 bases between them. Looked up from germline, CDR1 is DFQATT and CDR2 is SNEGSKA (reference sequence). Here the CDR3 DNA reads TGCAGTGCTAGAGATCTTGGCGGCACCGGGGAGCTGTTTTTT. It specifies CSARDLGGTGELFF.

The chain joins TRBV21-1 to TRBJ2-5; the tabulated D call, TRBD1, remains unverified against the DNA. TRBV21-1 is shown as a pseudogene. The CDR3 is made up of 13 amino acids. The CDR3 spells CASPLGPQETQYF. The CDR3 DNA sequence: TGTGCCAGCCCCCTTGGGCCCCAAGAGACCCAGTACTTC.

This clonotype was detected only a few times. The chain uses TRBV6-5 and TRBJ1-1; no clear D gene. The CDR3 has 14 amino acids. V lost 5 bases and J lost 11, with 21 bases in between. Per germline, CDR1 MNHEY and CDR2 SVGAGI. The CDR3 nucleotides are TGTGCCAGCAGTCCTCCCTCTTCTACTCCGAGGGCTTTCTTT. It yields the protein CASSPPSSTPRAFF.

This clonotype has only a few counts. This sequence joins TRBV5-1 and TRBJ1-1; D call uncertain. V lost 3 bases, J lost 5 bases, and 17 bases lay in between. The germline CDR1 and CDR2 sequences are SGHRS and YFSETQ. The CDR3 loop spans 15 amino acids. CDR3 DNA: TGCGCCAGCAGCTGGAGGGAACATCTCGGGACTGAAGCTTTCTTT. It translates to CASSWREHLGTEAFF.

The chain links TRBV5-1 to TRBJ1-6; no definite D call. The germline V gene has CDR1 SGHRS and CDR2 YFSETQ. V was clipped by 2 bases and J by 6 bases, with 6 bases between them. CDR3 length: 13 residues. The CDR3 sequence: CASSLTRNSPLHF. The CDR3 nucleotides are TGCGCCAGCAGCTTAACGCGTAATTCACCCCTCCACTTT.

The V call is TRBV12-3 or TRBV12-4, the J call TRBJ1-2; no definite D call. The V end was cut by 7 bases, the J end by 4 bases, with 19 bases between. The CDR3 has 15 residues. The chain's CDR3 is CASTQDWRKSYGYTF. The CDR3 bases are TGTGCCAGCACCCAAGATTGGAGGAAATCCTATGGCTACACCTTC.